This TCR beta chain was documented in a study of T-cell reconstitution after alpha-beta-depleted transplantation in children. Study-wide points: At the one-year point after transplant, T-cell counts and TCRbeta diversity were found to come mostly from T cells that had been newly produced. As was reported, about two months after transplant, alpha-beta T cells came from several hundred expanded graft clones.

This clonotype has more than one count but fewer than ten. The antigen is unknown. Unique molecular identifiers were built into the TCRbeta library. TCRdb independently ran MiXCR on the PCR reads; one entry per CDR3 protein. In the table there are 300,000 or so distinct CDR3 sequences, 23% of which are singletons. The CDR3 sequence is 13 residues long. V was pared by 7 bases and J by 7 bases, with 7 bases of the junction left unmatched. Germline V gene sequence: CDR1 MNHEY, CDR2 SMNVEV (reference sequence). The TCR was taken from a male patient younger than 18 who had a stem cell transplant for acute lymphoblastic leukemia, so the T cells may come from the graft donor. V is TRBV27 and J is TRBJ2-1, with 7 bases identical to TRBD2. This material consisted of PBMCs, mostly from graft donor cells, taken 180 days after TCRalphabeta/CD19-depleted stem cell transplant. Here the CDR3 reads CASKYSGGNEQFF. The CDR3 DNA is TGTGCCAGCAAATACTCCGGGGGGAATGAGCAGTTCTTC.